The 28 T cell receptor beta chains reported below all come from one sample, sequenced in a study of T cells after yellow fever vaccination. Using its own MiXCR run on the 5' RACE reads, TCRdb lists one record per CDR3 protein. The sample has under 600,000 distinct CDR3 sequences; approximately 13% are singletons. The sequences come from PBMCs, collected on the day of the yellow fever booster vaccination. The receptors stem from a man younger than 40 who received the YFV17D yellow fever vaccine.

At least ten counts were recorded for this clonotype. The chain links TRBV20-1 to TRBJ2-1; weak D call: TRBD2 (6 bases). Germline CDR1 is DFQATT and CDR2 is SNEGSKA (reference sequence). The CDR3 loop spans 13 amino acids. V lost 3 bases to trimming and J lost 5 bases, with 11 bases between them. The CDR3 loop is CSASIGSDNEQFF. In nucleotides, the CDR3 is TGCAGTGCTAGTATCGGGAGCGACAATGAGCAGTTCTTC.

This clonotype was observed a handful of times. This chain connects TRBV18 to TRBJ1-2, with TRBD1 as a possible D gene (5 bases). With 6 bases removed from V and 3 bases from J, the gap between germline ends came to 11 bases. The length of the CDR3 is 13 residues. The germline CDR1 and CDR2 sequences are KGHSH and LQKENI. The CDR3 protein is CASSAGRDYGYTF. The CDR3, as DNA: TGTGCCAGCTCCGCGGGCAGGGACTATGGCTACACCTTC.

On this clonotype itself: A junction boundary mismatches the germline segment, possibly from a read error. The CDR3 protein is CAISEAEGLAGEGNEQFF. The CDR3 bases are TGTGCCATCAGTGAAGCCGAAGGACTAGCGGGAGAAGGGAATGAGCAGTTCTTC. V gene TRBV6-1 combines with J gene TRBJ2-1, with 13 bases matching TRBD2. The CDR3 is made up of 18 amino acids. Germline-derived CDR1 and CDR2 are MNHNS and SASEGT.

This clonotype was counted between two and nine times. CDR3 in amino acids: CASSLEAGGPLHEQFF. In DNA form, the CDR3 reads TGTGCCAGCAGCTTAGAGGCGGGAGGGCCCCTACATGAGCAGTTCTTC. The chain employs TRBV11-3 and TRBJ2-1; 9 bases are a match to TRBD2. The J segment lost 8 bases and the V segment lost 0 bases, leaving 8 bases of the junction unmatched. Germline V gives CDR1 SGHNT, CDR2 YENEEA. The CDR3 length is 16 residues.

The genes are TRBV6-1 and TRBJ1-3; D is ambiguous. Looked up from germline, CDR1 is MNHNS and CDR2 is SASEGT. V dropped 8 bases and J dropped 0 bases, with 11 bases sitting between them. The CDR3 is made up of 14 amino acids. The CDR3 is CASGGYNSGNTIYF. The DNA of the CDR3 is TGTGCCAGCGGAGGGTATAACTCTGGAAACACCATATATTTT.

V usage is TRBV20-1 and J usage is TRBJ2-7; tentative D call: TRBD1 (6 bases). Trimming pared 0 bases from V and 1 base from J, leaving 10 bases between. The germline V gene encodes CDR1 DFQATT and CDR2 SNEGSKA (reference sequence). CDR3 length equals 14 residues. The CDR3 region is CSARDVGQSYEQYF. The CDR3 bases are TGCAGTGCTAGAGATGTAGGACAGTCCTACGAGCAGTACTTC.

This sequence joins TRBV3-1 and TRBJ1-1; D not certain. The CDR3 spans 13 residues. The V gene lost 6 bases and the J gene lost 1 base, with 9 bases spanning the gap. The V gene's germline CDR1 is LGHDT and CDR2 YNNKEL (reference sequence). In DNA form, the CDR3 reads TGTGCCAGCAGAAGGGAAAGGAACACTGAAGCTTTCTTT. Translating it yields CASRRERNTEAFF. Full variable domain (remainder filled in from reference TRBV3-1 and TRBJ1-1): DTAVSQTPKYLVTQMGNDKSIKCEQNLGHDTMYWYKQDSKKFLKIMFSYNNKELIINETVPNRFSPKSPDKAHLNLHINSLELGDSAVYFCASRRERNTEAFFGQGTRLTVV.

The table lists this clonotype with a few counts. The gene calls are TRBV10-3 and TRBJ2-1, with D possibly matching TRBD2 (6 bases). Trimming left V 0 bases short and J 8 bases short, with 20 bases between. In germline, CDR1 is ENHRY, CDR2 SYGVKD. The CDR3 consists of 17 residues. The chain's CDR3 is CAISESIGGTASYEQFF. The DNA of the CDR3 is TGTGCCATCAGTGAGTCGATCGGCGGGACGGCAAGTTATGAGCAGTTCTTC.

This sequence joins TRBV30 and TRBJ2-1; TRBD2 matches 13 bases. Germline CDR1 GTSNPN, CDR2 SVGIG (reference sequence). This CDR3 is 18 amino acids long. V was clipped by 4 bases and J by 4 bases; unmatched bases: 13. In DNA form, the CDR3 reads TGTGCCTGGACCGGAAAACTAGCGGGAGGGCCAAGGTACAATGAGCAGTTCTTC. This gives the protein CAWTGKLAGGPRYNEQFF. The full variable domain, with the rest looked up from reference TRBV30 and TRBJ2-1, is SQTIHQWPATLVQPVGSPLSLECTVEGTSNPNLYWYRQAAGRGLQLLFYSVGIGQISSEVPQNLSASRPQDRQFILSSKKLLLSDSGFYLCAWTGKLAGGPRYNEQFFGPGTRLTVL.

The chain is built from TRBV6-2 or TRBV6-3 and TRBJ2-7; 14 bases map to TRBD2. The junction had 5 bases not matched to a gene; V was cut back by 6 bases and J by 7 bases. Per the germline V gene, CDR1 is MNHEY and CDR2 is SVGEGT. This CDR3 has 14 amino acids. CDR3 region: CASSPGLAGEEQYF. CDR3 coding DNA: TGTGCCAGCAGCCCGGGACTAGCGGGAGAGGAGCAGTACTTC.

This clonotype was found a few times. J is TRBJ2-1 and V is TRBV5-1, with no clear D. Germline CDR1 reads SGHRS; CDR2 reads YFSETQ. The CDR3 loop spans 13 amino acids. Trimming cost V 3 bases and J 2 bases, with 6 bases left between them. The CDR3 DNA reads as TGCGCCAGCAGCTCACTCCCCTACAATGAGCAGTTCTTC. It specifies CASSSLPYNEQFF. The whole variable domain, filled in from reference TRBV5-1 and TRBJ2-1, reads KAGVTQTPRYLIKTRGQQVTLSCSPISGHRSVSWYQQTPGQGLQFLFEYFSETQRNKGNFPGRFSGRQFSNSRSEMNVSTLELGDSALYLCASSSLPYNEQFFGPGTRLTVL.

This clonotype was detected only a few times. The chain employs TRBV10-3 and TRBJ2-7; D may be TRBD2 (6 bases). CDR1 and CDR2 (germline): ENHRY, SYGVKD. The CDR3 is 15 amino acids. Trimming removed 7 bases at V and 1 base at J, with 17 bases between. The CDR3 protein is CAIKGEAGLSYEQYF. The CDR3 DNA follows: TGTGCCATCAAAGGAGAAGCGGGCCTGTCCTACGAGCAGTACTTC.

The CDR3 DNA reads TGTGCCAGCAGCTCATTACAGGGTGGGCCCCAGCATTTT. Translating gives CASSSLQGGPQHF. This chain joins TRBV7-2 and TRBJ1-5, with D possibly matching TRBD1 (6 bases). The CDR3 runs to 13 residues. The V and J ends lost 4 bases and 9 bases respectively, with 13 bases between them. CDR1 and CDR2 from the germline V gene are SGHTA and FQGNSA.

This chain links TRBV7-9 with TRBJ2-7, with 9 bases matching TRBD2. The CDR3 is 14 residues long. The trim removed 5 bases at V and 3 bases at J, leaving 5 bases unmatched. Germline V gene lookup returns CDR1 SEHNR and CDR2 FQNEAQ (reference sequence). Here the CDR3 reads CASSQGAGGYEQYF. CDR3 bases: TGTGCCAGCAGCCAAGGAGCGGGAGGCTACGAGCAGTACTTC.

The rearrangement uses TRBV30 and TRBJ2-7, with TRBD2 as a possible D gene (5 bases). The V gene's germline CDR1 is GTSNPN and CDR2 SVGIG (reference sequence). V was clipped by 2 bases and J by 0 bases, with 17 bases between them. This CDR3 region has 16 residues. This CDR3 reads CAWSPLLEISSYEQYF. The CDR3 DNA follows: TGTGCCTGGAGTCCTTTACTAGAAATCAGCTCCTACGAGCAGTACTTC.

This clonotype appeared once. The chain links TRBV19 to TRBJ2-2; D is ambiguous. Looked up from germline, CDR1 is LNHDA and CDR2 is SQIVND (reference sequence). V was shortened by 7 bases and J by 7 bases, with 13 bases between the two germline ends. This CDR3 contains 13 residues. CDR3 nucleotides: TGTGCCAGTAATGAACCCCCGAGCGGGGAGCTGTTTTTT. Protein: CASNEPPSGELFF.

This clonotype was detected many times. V gene TRBV12-3 or TRBV12-4 combines with J gene TRBJ2-7; D might be TRBD1 or TRBD2, each matching 5 bases. The CDR3 length is 13 residues. V gave up 5 bases and J gave up 6 bases, with 14 bases separating them. CDR3 amino acids: CASSPGPSSEQYF. CDR3 sequence (DNA): TGTGCCAGCAGTCCGGGACCGAGCTCCGAGCAGTACTTC.

This clonotype was counted many times. J is TRBJ2-7 and V is TRBV7-2; 7 positions agree with TRBD2. Germline V gives CDR1 SGHTA, CDR2 FQGNSA. The CDR3 runs 14 residues. V shed 2 bases and J 2 bases; nucleotides not matched to a gene: 3. The CDR3 DNA reads as TGTGCCAGCAGCTTAATAGCGGGCCCCTACGAGCAGTACTTC. It is translated as CASSLIAGPYEQYF.

V is TRBV7-2 and J is TRBJ2-5; D is uncertain. The V end was cut by 3 bases, the J end by 4 bases, with 15 bases between. Germline-derived CDR1 and CDR2 are SGHTA and FQGNSA. This CDR3 region has 15 residues. CDR3 in DNA: TGTGCCAGCAGCTTCTCCCACCCGGGTGGAGAGACCCAGTACTTC. Protein product: CASSFSHPGGETQYF. Supplemented by reference TRBV7-2 and TRBJ2-5, the full variable domain reads GAGVSQSPSNKVTEKGKDVELRCDPISGHTALYWYRQSLGQGLEFLIYFQGNSAPDKSGLPSDRFSAERTGGSVSTLTIQRTQQEDSAVYLCASSFSHPGGETQYFGPGTRLLVL.

The rearrangement uses TRBV7-2 and TRBJ2-5; no reliable D call. The CDR3 runs 14 residues. Germline V lookup: CDR1 SGHTA, CDR2 FQGNSA. V was shortened by 3 bases and J by 2 bases, with 10 bases between the two germline ends. The DNA for the CDR3 is TGTGCCAGCAGCTTTGGTTCGCTGCAAGAGACCCAGTACTTC. It is translated as CASSFGSLQETQYF. Full variable domain (outside the CDR3, taken from reference TRBV7-2 and TRBJ2-5): GAGVSQSPSNKVTEKGKDVELRCDPISGHTALYWYRQSLGQGLEFLIYFQGNSAPDKSGLPSDRFSAERTGGSVSTLTIQRTQQEDSAVYLCASSFGSLQETQYFGPGTRLLVL.

The rearrangement joins TRBV12-3 or TRBV12-4 to TRBJ1-1, with D possibly matching TRBD1 (5 bases). V lost 8 bases and J 5 bases, leaving 6 bases between the germline ends. The CDR3 has 10 residues. CDR3 nucleotides: TGTGCCAGCGGGACGACTGAAGCTTTCTTT. Amino acid sequence: CASGTTEAFF.

This clonotype was observed a single time. The gene calls are TRBV12-3 or TRBV12-4 and TRBJ2-1; 9 nucleotides align to TRBD2. V dropped 4 bases and J dropped 4; count of bases not matched to a gene: 5. CDR3 size: 15 residues. The DNA of the CDR3 is TGTGCCAGCAGTTGGGCGGGAGGGGGATACAATGAGCAGTTCTTC. Encoded protein: CASSWAGGGYNEQFF.

This chain joins TRBV7-2 and TRBJ2-1; TRBD2 matches at 12 bases. The junction had 15 bases not matched to a gene; V was cut back by 0 bases and J by 3 bases. This CDR3 comprises 21 residues. Germline V gene sequence: CDR1 SGHTA, CDR2 FQGNSA. The CDR3 here is CASSLAPSGTSGPLLYNEQFF. In DNA, the CDR3 is TGTGCCAGCAGCTTAGCCCCTTCCGGGACTAGCGGGCCCCTACTCTACAATGAGCAGTTCTTC.

This clonotype appeared a few times. The gene calls are TRBV29-1 and TRBJ1-1; 9 nucleotides agree with TRBD1. CDR1 and CDR2 (germline): SQVTM, ANQGSEA. With V trimmed by 6 bases and J by 5 bases, 7 bases remained unmatched. There are 13 residues in the CDR3. The CDR3 DNA reads as TGCAGCGTGGTCCCCGGGACAGGGACTGAAGCTTTCTTT. It specifies CSVVPGTGTEAFF.

The sample holds a few counts of this clonotype. The CDR3 loop is CASSFGATGLAGETQYF. DNA of the CDR3: TGTGCCAGCAGCTTTGGGGCCACGGGACTAGCGGGAGAGACCCAGTACTTC. The chain uses TRBV7-9 and TRBJ2-5; TRBD2 aligns across 12 bases. V lost 3 bases, J lost 4 bases, and 9 bases stayed unmatched. Germline CDR1 reads SEHNR; CDR2 reads FQNEAQ (reference sequence). The length of the CDR3 is 17 residues.

The chain uses TRBV5-4 and TRBJ2-1; TRBD2 is a possible D gene (6 bases). Trimming took off 4 bases at V and 2 bases at J, with 13 bases between the two ends. This CDR3 is 15 amino acids long. Germline values: CDR1 SGHNT, CDR2 YYREEE (reference sequence). CDR3 amino acids: CASSPNSGTYNEQFF. Written as DNA, the CDR3 is TGTGCCAGCAGCCCCAATAGCGGAACCTACAATGAGCAGTTCTTC.

This clonotype was recorded many times. The genes are TRBV6-2 or TRBV6-3 and TRBJ2-1; no clear D. CDR3 length: 12 amino acids. V was pared by 2 bases and J by 3 bases, with 2 bases between. Germline V CDR1 and CDR2: MNHEY, SVGEGT. The CDR3 region has the DNA TGTGCCAGCAGTTACAGCTACAATGAGCAGTTCTTC. This sequence encodes CASSYSYNEQFF.

This clonotype occurred a few times. The J gene is TRBJ2-1, the V gene TRBV29-1, with D hard to call. The CDR3 extends over 16 amino acids. The V and J ends lost 4 bases and 1 base respectively, with 17 bases between them. Germline V lookup: CDR1 SQVTM, CDR2 ANQGSEA. The CDR3 protein is CSVVRFGAPSYNEQFF. For the CDR3, the DNA is TGCAGCGTTGTTCGGTTTGGCGCCCCTTCCTACAATGAGCAGTTCTTC.